This T cell receptor (beta chain) stems from a study of OX40 agonist ivuxolimab in advanced cancers. Study-wide points: Among the lowest levels of clonal expansion were found in partial responders at 0.1-3.0 mg/kg.

Method: immunoSEQ multiplex PCR; TCRdb's copy keeps in-frame clones and lacks some. This sample has tens of thousands of clones; 70% to 90% occur once, and the top ten carry 0.75% to 1%. As concerns this clone: Its antigen is as yet unknown.

V was pared by 3 bases and J by 3 bases, with 17 bases between. This CDR3 is built from 17 residues. In germline, CDR1 is LNHDA, CDR2 SQIVND (reference sequence). The source of this sequence is an adult with an advanced solid tumor such as melanoma, head and neck, liver or kidney cancer. Sequencing used CD4+ or CD8+ T cells sorted from blood, obtained in a trial of the OX40 agonist ivuxolimab. This chain joins TRBV19 and TRBJ2-2; possibly TRBD2 for D (5 bases). The CDR3 reads CASSITPLKGDTGELFF. The CDR3 DNA follows: TGTGCCAGTAGTATCACACCATTAAAGGGAGACACCGGGGAGCTGTTTTTT.